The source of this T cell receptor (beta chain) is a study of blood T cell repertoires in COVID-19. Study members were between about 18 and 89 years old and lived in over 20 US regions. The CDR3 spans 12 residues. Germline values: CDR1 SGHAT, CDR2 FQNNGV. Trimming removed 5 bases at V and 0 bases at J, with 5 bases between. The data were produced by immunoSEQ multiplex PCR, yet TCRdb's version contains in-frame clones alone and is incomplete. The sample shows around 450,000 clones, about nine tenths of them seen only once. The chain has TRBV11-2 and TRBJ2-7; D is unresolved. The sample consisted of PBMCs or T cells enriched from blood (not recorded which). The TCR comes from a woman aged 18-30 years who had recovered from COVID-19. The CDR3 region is CASSLSSYEQYF. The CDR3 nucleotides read TGTGCCAGCAGCCTATCCTCCTACGAGCAGTACTTC.